These 22 T cell receptor beta chains share one sample of origin, sequenced in a study of beta chain features in type 1 diabetes. Every isolated RNA sample was fully reverse transcribed, so sequencing captured expressed TCRB transcripts. The assay was immunoSEQ multiplex PCR, and TCRdb's table has in-frame clones only and misses some. This sample has 100,000 to 150,000 clones, with 17% found just once. Study observations and caveats: Type 1 diabetes patients had TCRB CDR3s that were shorter (moderately but significantly so) in all four CD4+ subsets.

Their antigens remain unidentified. The sequencing input was central memory CD4+ T cells from blood. These receptor sequences come from a man between 18 and 35 years old with type 1 diabetes.

This clone was seen more than once but under ten times. This chain links TRBV7-9 with TRBJ2-5; possible D gene TRBD2, 6 bases. V lost 5 bases and J lost 4, with 14 bases in between. The germline CDR1 and CDR2 sequences are SEHNR and FQNEAQ (reference sequence). This CDR3 contains 14 residues. In nucleotides, the CDR3 is TGTGCCAGCAGCCCCCGTGGGGGAGGAGAGACCCAGTACTTC. It specifies CASSPRGGGETQYF.

This chain links TRBV5-1 with TRBJ2-5, with TRBD1 matching 7 bases. Germline V CDR1 and CDR2: SGHRS, YFSETQ. CDR3 size: 16 residues. The V segment lost 2 bases and the J segment 4 bases; nucleotides outside the gene matches: 11. The DNA for the CDR3 is TGCGCCAGCAGCTTCCGGGACAGCTCTCAGGGAGAGACCCAGTACTTC. Translating it yields CASSFRDSSQGETQYF.

This clone was detected many times. This chain uses TRBV29-1 with TRBJ1-2; tentative D call: TRBD1 (5 bases). From germline, CDR1 is SQVTM and CDR2 ANQGSEA. The CDR3 covers 14 residues. Trimming left V 3 bases short and J 8 bases short, with 19 bases between. The CDR3: CSVDRGELAVGYTF. The CDR3 nucleotides read TGCAGCGTTGACCGGGGGGAACTCGCGGTGGGCTACACCTTC.

The chain combines TRBV10-3 with TRBJ2-1, with D possibly being TRBD2 (5 bases). CDR1 is ENHRY and CDR2 is SYGVKD in the germline V gene. With 2 bases removed from V and 7 bases from J, the gap between germline ends came to 18 bases. This CDR3 contains 16 residues. CDR3 DNA: TGTGCCATCAGTGAGGGTCATCCTAGCCTTAGGAATGAGCAGTTCTTC. This encodes CAISEGHPSLRNEQFF.

This clone was observed a handful of times. The chain combines TRBV5-1 with TRBJ2-7, with 12 bases aligning to TRBD2. CDR1 and CDR2 from the germline V gene are SGHRS and YFSETQ. The V gene end was trimmed by 0 bases and the J gene end by 2 bases; junction bases not matched to a gene: 9. The CDR3 consists of 18 residues. The CDR3 protein is CASSLDPGTSGWTYEQYF. CDR3 DNA sequence: TGCGCCAGCAGCTTGGACCCCGGGACTAGCGGGTGGACCTACGAGCAGTACTTC.

This clone was seen repeatedly, ten times or more. The chain couples TRBV9 to TRBJ1-1; the D is unclear. Trimming left V 0 bases short and J 2 bases short, with 11 bases between. CDR3 length equals 15 residues. Germline V gene data show CDR1 as SGDLS and CDR2 as YYNGEE. The CDR3 protein is CASSVGGAINTEAFF. The CDR3 nucleotides read TGTGCCAGCAGCGTAGGAGGCGCGATCAACACTGAAGCTTTCTTT.

This clone was detected a few times. The chain employs TRBV30 and TRBJ2-2, with unresolved D. With 5 bases removed from V and 7 bases from J, the gap between germline ends came to 11 bases. Germline values: CDR1 GTSNPN, CDR2 SVGIG (reference sequence). CDR3 length: 12 amino acids. CDR3 sequence: CAWSRESGELFF. The CDR3 DNA is TGTGCCTGGTCCCGCGAGAGCGGGGAGCTGTTTTTT.

This clone was seen more than once but under ten times. CDR3 amino acids: CASSFDPSSVNEQFF. In nucleotides, the CDR3 is TGTGCCAGCAGCTTCGATCCATCTTCCGTCAATGAGCAGTTCTTC. The V call is TRBV5-4, the J call TRBJ2-1; D remains unclear. Between the trimmed V and J ends, which lost 2 bases and 6 bases, there was a span of 15 bases. Germline V gives CDR1 SGHNT, CDR2 YYREEE (reference sequence). This CDR3 comprises 15 residues.

The rearrangement uses TRBV27 and TRBJ2-1; TRBD2 aligns across 7 bases. V trimming: 2 bases; J trimming: 9 bases; junction bases outside the gene matches: 13. Germline CDR1 reads MNHEY; CDR2 reads SMNVEV (reference sequence). The CDR3 sequence is 16 residues long. CDR3 DNA: TGTGCCAGCAGTTTAAACGGGAGGTTAAACTCCGGTGAGCAGTTCTTC. Translating it yields CASSLNGRLNSGEQFF.

This clone was observed a handful of times. The chain has TRBV5-6 and TRBJ2-1; D might be TRBD1 (5 bases). CDR1 is SGHDT, CDR2 YYEEEE, per germline. There are 15 residues in the CDR3. Trimming cost V 2 bases and J 5 bases, with 14 bases left between them. In DNA, the CDR3 is TGTGCCAGCAGCTTCGATTGGGGCCTGCACAATGAGCAGTTCTTC. Translation gives CASSFDWGLHNEQFF.

The chain joins TRBV6-1 to TRBJ2-5, with 7 nucleotides matching TRBD1. The CDR3 sequence is 14 residues long. Losses at the gene ends were 2 bases for V and 7 bases for J; bases not matched to a gene: 7. Germline V gives CDR1 MNHNS, CDR2 SASEGT. The CDR3 nucleotides are TGTGCCAGCAGTGAACTCGGGACAGAGGGGACCCAGTACTTC. Translating gives CASSELGTEGTQYF.

This clone has a count of ten or more. The chain combines TRBV10-3 with TRBJ2-1; either TRBD1 or TRBD2 may supply D (6 bases each). The germline V gene encodes CDR1 ENHRY and CDR2 SYGVKD. The CDR3 sequence is 16 residues long. V dropped 0 bases and J dropped 11 bases, with 20 bases sitting between them. CDR3 sequence: CAISESIGGRAAKQFF. For the CDR3, the DNA is TGTGCCATCAGTGAGTCTATCGGGGGCAGGGCGGCAAAGCAGTTCTTC.

This chain links TRBV7-2 with TRBJ2-7; D is perhaps TRBD1 (5 bases). This CDR3 is 15 amino acids long. The germline V and J ends were trimmed by 3 bases and 0 bases, with 12 bases remaining between them. From germline, CDR1 is SGHTA and CDR2 FQGNSA. The CDR3 DNA is TGTGCCAGCAGCTTGGTGGGGCAGGACTCCTACGAGCAGTACTTC. It codes for CASSLVGQDSYEQYF. Filled out from reference TRBV7-2 and TRBJ2-7, the complete variable domain reads GAGVSQSPSNKVTEKGKDVELRCDPISGHTALYWYRQSLGQGLEFLIYFQGNSAPDKSGLPSDRFSAERTGGSVSTLTIQRTQQEDSAVYLCASSLVGQDSYEQYFGPGTRLTVT.

The V call is TRBV20-1, the J call TRBJ1-1, with D tentatively TRBD1 (5 bases). Germline CDR1 DFQATT, CDR2 SNEGSKA (reference sequence). The CDR3 has 11 residues. The V gene lost 7 bases and the J gene lost 3 bases, with 9 bases spanning the gap. CDR3 bases: TGCAGTGTGGACACAGACACTGAAGCTTTCTTT. Residues: CSVDTDTEAFF.

This chain uses TRBV10-3 with TRBJ2-3; TRBD1 matches 10 bases. The V and J ends lost 0 bases and 5 bases, in that order; junction bases with no gene match: 5. The CDR3 is made up of 16 amino acids. Germline loops: CDR1 ENHRY, CDR2 SYGVKD. The CDR3 loop reads CAISESQGQGIDTQYF. CDR3 sequence (DNA): TGTGCCATCAGTGAGTCGCAGGGACAGGGGATAGATACGCAGTATTTT.

J is TRBJ2-1 and V is TRBV27; D uncertain. Germline CDR1 MNHEY, CDR2 SMNVEV (reference sequence). The length of the CDR3 is 15 residues. The V gene lost 3 bases and the J gene lost 5 bases, with 14 bases spanning the gap. The CDR3 here is CASSFRALQDNEQFF. DNA for the CDR3: TGTGCCAGCAGTTTTCGCGCCCTCCAGGACAATGAGCAGTTCTTC.

This chain links TRBV4-2 with TRBJ2-5, with D perhaps given as TRBD1 or TRBD2 (5 bases each). V was trimmed by 1 base and J by 4 bases, leaving 16 bases between them. Germline lookup yields CDR1 LGHNA and CDR2 YNFKEQ. CDR3 length: 16 amino acids. CDR3 bases: TGTGCCAGCAGCCAAGGTAACGGGGCAAGCGGAGAGACCCAGTACTTC. Translation gives CASSQGNGASGETQYF.

The rearrangement uses TRBV13 and TRBJ1-2, with TRBD1 matching over 7 bases. Trimming took 3 bases from V and 8 from J; bases not matched to a gene: 9. Germline V gene sequence: CDR1 PRHDT, CDR2 FYEKMQ (reference sequence). There are 14 residues in the CDR3. CDR3 DNA sequence: TGTGCCAGCAGCTTTAGGGACAGACGGCGGGGCTACACCTTC. Residues: CASSFRDRRRGYTF.

This sequence joins TRBV11-2 and TRBJ2-5; 11 bases are a match to TRBD2. The CDR3 has 16 residues. The trim removed 5 bases at V and 5 bases at J, leaving 10 bases unmatched. Germline lookup yields CDR1 SGHAT and CDR2 FQNNGV. The CDR3 DNA follows: TGTGCCAGCAGCCTGGGACTAGCGGCAACGCTGGAGACCCAGTACTTC. Protein: CASSLGLAATLETQYF. The whole variable domain, remainder taken from reference TRBV11-2 and TRBJ2-5, is EAGVAQSPRYKIIEKRQSVAFWCNPISGHATLYWYQQILGQGPKLLIQFQNNGVVDDSQLPKDRFSAERLKGVDSTLKIQPAKLEDSAVYLCASSLGLAATLETQYFGPGTRLLVL.

This clone was counted between two and nine times. The rearrangement joins TRBV14 to TRBJ1-3; D is perhaps TRBD1 (5 bases). Germline V gene sequence: CDR1 SGHDN, CDR2 FVKESK. The ends were cut back, 2 bases at V and 4 bases at J, with 9 bases in the middle. The CDR3 is made up of 14 amino acids. CDR3 amino acids: CASSQPQGGNTIYF. Written as DNA, the CDR3 is TGTGCCAGCAGCCAACCGCAGGGAGGAAACACCATATATTTT. Looking up the rest from reference TRBV14 and TRBJ1-3 gives the full variable domain: EAGVTQFPSHSVIEKGQTVTLRCDPISGHDNLYWYRRVMGKEIKFLLHFVKESKQDESGMPNNRFLAERTGGTYSTLKVQPAELEDSGVYFCASSQPQGGNTIYFGEGSWLTVV.

This clone appeared a few times. This sequence joins TRBV10-2 and TRBJ2-1; TRBD1 is a possible D gene (6 bases). The CDR3 has 14 amino acids. Trimming took 3 bases from V and 6 from J, leaving 12 bases between them. Germline values: CDR1 WSHSY, CDR2 SAAADI. CDR3 nucleotide sequence: TGCGCCAGCAGTGAAGTTTGGGACACCAATGAGCAGTTCTTC. Translating it yields CASSEVWDTNEQFF.

This clone qualifies as medium-sized. The chain links TRBV11-2 to TRBJ2-4, with 11 bases lining up with TRBD1. The V segment lost 0 bases and the J segment 7 bases; nucleotides outside the gene matches: 8. Germline V CDR1 and CDR2: SGHAT, FQNNGV. CDR3 length equals 17 residues. The CDR3 loop is CASSLERDRGEFNIQYF. CDR3 bases: TGTGCCAGCAGCTTAGAGCGGGACAGGGGGGAATTCAACATTCAGTACTTC.